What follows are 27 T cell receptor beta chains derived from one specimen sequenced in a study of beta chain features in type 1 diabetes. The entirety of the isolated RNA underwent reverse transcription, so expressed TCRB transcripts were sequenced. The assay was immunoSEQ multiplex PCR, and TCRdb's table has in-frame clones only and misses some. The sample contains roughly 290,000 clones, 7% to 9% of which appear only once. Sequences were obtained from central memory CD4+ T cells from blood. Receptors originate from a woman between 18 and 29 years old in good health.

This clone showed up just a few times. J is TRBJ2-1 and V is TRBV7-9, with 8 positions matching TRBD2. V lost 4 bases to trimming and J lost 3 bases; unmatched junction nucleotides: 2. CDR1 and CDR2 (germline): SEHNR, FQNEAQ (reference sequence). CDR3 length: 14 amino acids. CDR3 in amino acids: CASSSRGGYNEQFF. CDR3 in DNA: TGTGCCAGCAGCTCCCGGGGGGGCTACAATGAGCAGTTCTTC.

The chain's CDR3 is CASSWTGGPKGSGYTF. The DNA for the CDR3 is TGTGCCAGCAGCTGGACAGGGGGCCCGAAGGGGAGTGGCTACACCTTC. The chain uses TRBV11-2 and TRBJ1-2, with 11 bases matching TRBD1. Trimming cost V 4 bases and J 7 bases; bases outside gene matches: 11. The germline V gene encodes CDR1 SGHAT and CDR2 FQNNGV. This CDR3 contains 16 residues.

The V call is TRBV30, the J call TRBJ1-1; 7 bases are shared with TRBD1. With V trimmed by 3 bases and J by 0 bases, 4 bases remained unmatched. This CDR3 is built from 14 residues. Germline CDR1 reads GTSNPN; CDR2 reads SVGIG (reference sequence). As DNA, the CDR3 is TGTGCCTGGAGCCTGGACAGGATGAACACTGAAGCTTTCTTT. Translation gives CAWSLDRMNTEAFF.

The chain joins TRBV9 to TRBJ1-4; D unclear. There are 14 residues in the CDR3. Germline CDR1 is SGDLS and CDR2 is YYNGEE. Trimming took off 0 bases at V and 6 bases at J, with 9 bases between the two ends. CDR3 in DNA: TGTGCCAGCAGCGTAGCTAGTATGGATGAAAAACTGTTTTTT. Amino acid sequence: CASSVASMDEKLFF.

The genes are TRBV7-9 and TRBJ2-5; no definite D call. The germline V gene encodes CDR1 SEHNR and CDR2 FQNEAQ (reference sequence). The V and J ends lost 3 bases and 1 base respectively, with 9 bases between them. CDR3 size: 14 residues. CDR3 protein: CASSFLTAQETQYF. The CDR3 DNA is TGTGCCAGCAGCTTTCTTACAGCCCAAGAGACCCAGTACTTC. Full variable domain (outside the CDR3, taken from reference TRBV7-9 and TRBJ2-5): DTGVSQNPRHKITKRGQNVTFRCDPISEHNRLYWYRQTLGQGPEFLTYFQNEAQLEKSRLLSDRFSAERPKGSFSTLEIQRTEQGDSAMYLCASSFLTAQETQYFGPGTRLLVL.

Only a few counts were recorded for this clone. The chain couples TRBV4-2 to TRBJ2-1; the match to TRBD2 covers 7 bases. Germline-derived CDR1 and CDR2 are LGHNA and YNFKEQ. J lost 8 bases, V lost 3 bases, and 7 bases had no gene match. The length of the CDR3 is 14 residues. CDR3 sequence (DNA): TGTGCCAGCAGCCACCGACTAGCTGTCGATGAGCAGTTCTTC. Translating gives CASSHRLAVDEQFF.

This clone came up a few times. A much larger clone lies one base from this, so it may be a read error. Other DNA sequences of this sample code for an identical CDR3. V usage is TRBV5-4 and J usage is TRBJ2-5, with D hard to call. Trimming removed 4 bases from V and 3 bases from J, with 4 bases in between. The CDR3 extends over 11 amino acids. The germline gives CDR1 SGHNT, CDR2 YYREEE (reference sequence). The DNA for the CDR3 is TGTGCCAGCAGCCTGAAAGAGACCCAGTACTTC. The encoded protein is CASSLKETQYF.

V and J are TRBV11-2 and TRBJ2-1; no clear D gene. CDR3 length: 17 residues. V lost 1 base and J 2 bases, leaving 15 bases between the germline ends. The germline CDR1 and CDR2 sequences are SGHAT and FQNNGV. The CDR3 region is CASSLGLRSLTYNEQFF. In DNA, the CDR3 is TGTGCCAGCAGCTTAGGGCTCAGGTCCTTAACCTACAATGAGCAGTTCTTC.

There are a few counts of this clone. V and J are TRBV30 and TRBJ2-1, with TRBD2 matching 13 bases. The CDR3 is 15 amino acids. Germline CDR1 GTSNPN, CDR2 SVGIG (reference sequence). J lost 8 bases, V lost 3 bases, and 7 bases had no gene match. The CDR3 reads CAWRWGTSGTHEQFF. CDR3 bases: TGTGCCTGGAGATGGGGGACTAGCGGGACCCATGAGCAGTTCTTC.

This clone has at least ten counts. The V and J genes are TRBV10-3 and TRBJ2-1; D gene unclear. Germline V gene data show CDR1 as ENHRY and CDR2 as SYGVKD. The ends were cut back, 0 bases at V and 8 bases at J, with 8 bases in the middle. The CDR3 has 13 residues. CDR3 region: CAISESRQDEQFF. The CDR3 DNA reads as TGTGCCATCAGTGAGTCCCGGCAGGATGAGCAGTTCTTC.

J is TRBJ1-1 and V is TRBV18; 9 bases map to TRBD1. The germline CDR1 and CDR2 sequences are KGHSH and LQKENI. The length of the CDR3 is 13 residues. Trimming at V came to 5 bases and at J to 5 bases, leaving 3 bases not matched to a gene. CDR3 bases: TGTGCCAGCTCAGCCGGACAGGGGACTGAAGCTTTCTTT. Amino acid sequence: CASSAGQGTEAFF.

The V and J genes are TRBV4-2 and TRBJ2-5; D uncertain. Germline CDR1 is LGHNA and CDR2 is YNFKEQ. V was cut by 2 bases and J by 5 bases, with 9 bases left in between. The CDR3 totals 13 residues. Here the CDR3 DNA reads TGTGCCAGCAGCCAACCACTGGAGGAGACCCAGTACTTC. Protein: CASSQPLEETQYF.

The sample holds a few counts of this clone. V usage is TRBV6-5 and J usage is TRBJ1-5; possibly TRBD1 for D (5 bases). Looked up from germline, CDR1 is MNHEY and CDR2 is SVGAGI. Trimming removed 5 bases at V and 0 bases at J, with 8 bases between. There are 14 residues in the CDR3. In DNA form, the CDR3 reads TGTGCCAGCAGTCGACAGAATAGCAATCAGCCCCAGCATTTT. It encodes CASSRQNSNQPQHF.

In DNA form, the CDR3 reads TGTGCCAGCAGCCGAGGGGCAGGGAGAAAAGAGACCCAGTACTTC. Translation gives CASSRGAGRKETQYF. The chain is built from TRBV11-3 and TRBJ2-5; possibly TRBD1 or TRBD2 for D (5 bases each). The CDR3 covers 15 residues. CDR1 is SGHNT and CDR2 is YENEEA in the germline V gene. Trimming cost V 5 bases and J 3 bases, with 16 bases left between them. Full variable domain (remainder filled in from reference TRBV11-3 and TRBJ2-5): EAGVVQSPRYKIIEKKQPVAFWCNPISGHNTLYWYLQNLGQGPELLIRYENEEAVDDSQLPKDRFSAERLKGVDSTLKIQPAELGDSAVYLCASSRGAGRKETQYFGPGTRLLVL.

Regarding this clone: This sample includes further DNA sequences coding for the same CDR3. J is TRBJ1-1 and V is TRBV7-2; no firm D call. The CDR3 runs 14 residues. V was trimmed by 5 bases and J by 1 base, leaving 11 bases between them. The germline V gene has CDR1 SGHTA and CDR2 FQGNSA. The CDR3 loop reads CASSPGSANTEAFF. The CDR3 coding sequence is TGTGCCAGCAGCCCGGGCAGCGCGAACACTGAAGCTTTCTTT.

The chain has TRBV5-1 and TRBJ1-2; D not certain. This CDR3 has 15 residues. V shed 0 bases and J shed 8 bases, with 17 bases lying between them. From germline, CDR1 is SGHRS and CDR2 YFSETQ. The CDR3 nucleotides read TGCGCCAGCAGCTTGGCCGGGTCCCAAGCAGGCGGCTACACCTTC. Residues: CASSLAGSQAGGYTF.

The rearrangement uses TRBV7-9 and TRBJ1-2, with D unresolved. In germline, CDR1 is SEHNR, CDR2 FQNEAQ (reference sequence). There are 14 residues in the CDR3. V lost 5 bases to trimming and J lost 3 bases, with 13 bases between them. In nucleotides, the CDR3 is TGTGCCAGCAGCCCCAGAGGGAACGACTATGGCTACACCTTC. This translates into CASSPRGNDYGYTF.

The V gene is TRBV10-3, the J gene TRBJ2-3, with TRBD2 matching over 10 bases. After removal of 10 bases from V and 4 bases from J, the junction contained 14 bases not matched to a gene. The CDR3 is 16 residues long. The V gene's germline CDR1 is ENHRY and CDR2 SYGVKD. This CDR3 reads CATEGPTSGAADTQYF. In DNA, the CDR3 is TGTGCCACCGAGGGGCCTACTAGCGGGGCGGCAGATACGCAGTATTTT.

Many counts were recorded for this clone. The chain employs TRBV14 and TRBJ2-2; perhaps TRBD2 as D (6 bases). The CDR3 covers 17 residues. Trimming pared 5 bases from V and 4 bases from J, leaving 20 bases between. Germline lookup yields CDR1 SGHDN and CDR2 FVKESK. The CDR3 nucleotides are TGTGCCAGCAGCGAAGGGAACCCGGGGGAAGGCACCGGGGAGCTGTTTTTT. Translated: CASSEGNPGEGTGELFF.

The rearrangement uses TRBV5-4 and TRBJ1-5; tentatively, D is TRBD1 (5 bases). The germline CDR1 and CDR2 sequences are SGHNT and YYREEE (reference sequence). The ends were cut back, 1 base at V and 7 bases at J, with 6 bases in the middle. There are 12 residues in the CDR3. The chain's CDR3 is CASSLRGQPQHF. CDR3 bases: TGTGCCAGCAGCTTGAGGGGACAGCCCCAGCATTTT.

CDR3 coding DNA: TGTGCCAGCCGCCGATCCACACACATCCAGGGAGGTAATTCACCCCTCCACTTT. Its protein is CASRRSTHIQGGNSPLHF. The rearrangement joins TRBV28 to TRBJ1-6; TRBD1 is a possible D gene (5 bases). The germline CDR1 and CDR2 sequences are MDHEN and SYDVKM. Trimming removed 8 bases at V and 6 bases at J, with 26 bases between. This CDR3 is 18 amino acids long.

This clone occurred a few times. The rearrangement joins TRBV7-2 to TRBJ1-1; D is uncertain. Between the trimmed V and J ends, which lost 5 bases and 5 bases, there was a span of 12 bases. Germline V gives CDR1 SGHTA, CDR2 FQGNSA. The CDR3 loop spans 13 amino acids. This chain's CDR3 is CASSPRLATEAFF. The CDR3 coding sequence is TGTGCCAGCAGCCCACGACTAGCTACTGAAGCTTTCTTT.

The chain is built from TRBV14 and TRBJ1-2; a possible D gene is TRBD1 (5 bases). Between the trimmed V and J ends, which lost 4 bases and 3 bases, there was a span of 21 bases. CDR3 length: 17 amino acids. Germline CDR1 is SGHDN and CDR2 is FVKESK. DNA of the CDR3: TGTGCCAGCAGCCCCCGAACCGCTGGGGCGCGGGACTATGGCTACACCTTC. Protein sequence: CASSPRTAGARDYGYTF. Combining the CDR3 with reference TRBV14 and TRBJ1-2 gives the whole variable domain EAGVTQFPSHSVIEKGQTVTLRCDPISGHDNLYWYRRVMGKEIKFLLHFVKESKQDESGMPNNRFLAERTGGTYSTLKVQPAELEDSGVYFCASSPRTAGARDYGYTFGSGTRLTVV.

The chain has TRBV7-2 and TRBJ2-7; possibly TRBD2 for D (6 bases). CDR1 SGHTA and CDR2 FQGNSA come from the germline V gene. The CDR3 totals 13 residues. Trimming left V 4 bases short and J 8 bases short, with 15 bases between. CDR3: CASSSSEAGKQYF. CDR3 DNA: TGTGCCAGCAGCTCCTCCGAGGCGGGAAAGCAGTACTTC.

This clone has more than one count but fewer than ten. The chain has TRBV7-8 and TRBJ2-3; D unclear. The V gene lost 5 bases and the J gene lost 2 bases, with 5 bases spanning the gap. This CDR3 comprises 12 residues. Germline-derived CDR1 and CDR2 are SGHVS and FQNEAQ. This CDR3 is CASSANTDTQYF. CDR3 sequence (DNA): TGTGCCAGCAGCGCCAACACAGATACGCAGTATTTT.

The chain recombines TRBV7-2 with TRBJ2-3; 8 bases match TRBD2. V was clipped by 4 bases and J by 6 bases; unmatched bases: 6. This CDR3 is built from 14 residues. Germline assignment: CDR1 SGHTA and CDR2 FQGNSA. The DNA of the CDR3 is TGTGCCAGCAGCTCCCGGACTAGCAAGGATACGCAGTATTTT. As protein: CASSSRTSKDTQYF.

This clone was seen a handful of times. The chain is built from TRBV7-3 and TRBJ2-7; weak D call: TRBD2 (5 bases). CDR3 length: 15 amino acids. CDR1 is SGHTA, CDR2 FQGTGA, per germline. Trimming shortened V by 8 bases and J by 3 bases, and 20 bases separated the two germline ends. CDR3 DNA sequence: TGTGCCAGCGGACCCTTAGTGGGAGCTAGCTACGAGCAGTACTTC. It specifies CASGPLVGASYEQYF.